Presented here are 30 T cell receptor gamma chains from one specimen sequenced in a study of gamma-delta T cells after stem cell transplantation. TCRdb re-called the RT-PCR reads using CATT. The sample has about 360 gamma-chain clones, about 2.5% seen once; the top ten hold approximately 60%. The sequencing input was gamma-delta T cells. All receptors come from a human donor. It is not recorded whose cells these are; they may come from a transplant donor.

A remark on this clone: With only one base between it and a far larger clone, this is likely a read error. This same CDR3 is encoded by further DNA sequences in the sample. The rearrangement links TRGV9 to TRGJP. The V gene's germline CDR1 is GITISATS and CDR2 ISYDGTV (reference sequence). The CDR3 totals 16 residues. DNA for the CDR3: TGTGCCTTGTGGGAGGTGCAAGAGTCGGGCAAAAAAATCAAGGTATTT. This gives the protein CALWEVQESGKKIKVF.

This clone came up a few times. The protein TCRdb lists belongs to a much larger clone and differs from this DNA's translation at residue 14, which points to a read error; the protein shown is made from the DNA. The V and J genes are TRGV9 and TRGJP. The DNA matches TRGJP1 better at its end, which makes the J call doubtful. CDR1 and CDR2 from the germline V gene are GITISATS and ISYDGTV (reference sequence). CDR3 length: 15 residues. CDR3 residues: CALWNDELGKKIKIF. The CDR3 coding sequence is TGTGCCTTGTGGAATGATGAGTTGGGCAAAAAAATCAAGATATTT.

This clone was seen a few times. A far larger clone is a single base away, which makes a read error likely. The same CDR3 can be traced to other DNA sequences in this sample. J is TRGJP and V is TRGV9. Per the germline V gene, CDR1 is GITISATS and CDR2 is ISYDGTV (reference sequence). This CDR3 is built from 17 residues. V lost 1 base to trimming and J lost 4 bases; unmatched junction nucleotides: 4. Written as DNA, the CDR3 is TGTGCCTTGTGGGAGGTACTCCAAGAGTTGGGCAAAAAAATCAAGGTATTT. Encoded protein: CALWEVLQELGKKIKVF.

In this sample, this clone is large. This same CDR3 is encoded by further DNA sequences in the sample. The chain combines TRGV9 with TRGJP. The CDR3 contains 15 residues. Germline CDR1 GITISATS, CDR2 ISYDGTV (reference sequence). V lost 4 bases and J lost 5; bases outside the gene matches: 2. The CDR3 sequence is CALWDEELGKKIKVF. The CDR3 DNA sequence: TGTGCCTTGTGGGATGAAGAGTTGGGCAAAAAAATCAAGGTATTT.

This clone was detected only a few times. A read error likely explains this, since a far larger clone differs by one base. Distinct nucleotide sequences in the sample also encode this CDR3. This CDR3 reads CALWEVRRKKLF. CDR3 sequence (DNA): TGTGCCTTGTGGGAGGTGCGACGGAAGAAACTTTTT. The chain has TRGV9 and TRGJ1 or TRGJ2. Germline-derived CDR1 and CDR2 are GITISATS and ISYDGTV (reference sequence). The CDR3 consists of 12 residues.

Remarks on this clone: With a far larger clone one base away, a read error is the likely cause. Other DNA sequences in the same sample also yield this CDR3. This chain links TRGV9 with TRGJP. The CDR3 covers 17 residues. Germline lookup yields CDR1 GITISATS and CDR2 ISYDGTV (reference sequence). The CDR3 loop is CALWEPPAELGKKIKVF. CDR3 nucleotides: TGCGCCTTGTGGGAGCCCCCCGCGGAGTTGGGCAAAAAAATCAAGGTATTT.

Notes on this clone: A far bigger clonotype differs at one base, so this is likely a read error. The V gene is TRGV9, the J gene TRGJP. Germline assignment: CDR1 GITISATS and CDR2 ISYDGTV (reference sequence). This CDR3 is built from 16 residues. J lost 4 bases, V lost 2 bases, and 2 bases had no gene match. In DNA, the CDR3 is TGTGCCTTGTGGGAGGCCCAAGAGTTGGGCAAAAAAATCAAGGTATTT. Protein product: CALWEAQELGKKIKVF.

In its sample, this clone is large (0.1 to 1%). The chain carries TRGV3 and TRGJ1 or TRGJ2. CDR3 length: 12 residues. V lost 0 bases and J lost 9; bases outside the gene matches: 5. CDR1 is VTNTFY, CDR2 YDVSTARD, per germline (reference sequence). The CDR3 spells CATWDRPGKKLF. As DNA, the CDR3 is TGTGCCACCTGGGACAGGCCGGGTAAGAAACTCTTT.

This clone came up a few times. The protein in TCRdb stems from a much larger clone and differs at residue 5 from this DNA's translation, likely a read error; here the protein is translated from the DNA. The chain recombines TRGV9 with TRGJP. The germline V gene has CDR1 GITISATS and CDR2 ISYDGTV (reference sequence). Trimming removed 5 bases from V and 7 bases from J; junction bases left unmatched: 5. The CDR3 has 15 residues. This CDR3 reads CALWGVELGKKIKVF. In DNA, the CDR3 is TGTGCCTTGTGGGGGGTTGAGTTGGGCAAAAAAATCAAGGTATTT.

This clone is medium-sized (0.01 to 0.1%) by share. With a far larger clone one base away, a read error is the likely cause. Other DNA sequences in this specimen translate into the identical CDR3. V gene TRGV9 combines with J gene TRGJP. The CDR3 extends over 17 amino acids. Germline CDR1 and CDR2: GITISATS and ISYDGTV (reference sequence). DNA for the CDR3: TGTGCCCTGTGGGAGCCCCCCGCGGAGTTGGGCAAAAAAATCAAGGTATTT. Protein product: CALWEPPAELGKKIKVF.

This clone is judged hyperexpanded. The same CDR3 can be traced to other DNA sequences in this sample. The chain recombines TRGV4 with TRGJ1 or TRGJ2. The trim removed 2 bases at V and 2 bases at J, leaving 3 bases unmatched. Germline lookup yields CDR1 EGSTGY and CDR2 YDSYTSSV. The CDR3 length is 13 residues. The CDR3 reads CATWDADYYKKLF. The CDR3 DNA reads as TGTGCCACCTGGGATGCGGATTATTATAAGAAACTCTTT.

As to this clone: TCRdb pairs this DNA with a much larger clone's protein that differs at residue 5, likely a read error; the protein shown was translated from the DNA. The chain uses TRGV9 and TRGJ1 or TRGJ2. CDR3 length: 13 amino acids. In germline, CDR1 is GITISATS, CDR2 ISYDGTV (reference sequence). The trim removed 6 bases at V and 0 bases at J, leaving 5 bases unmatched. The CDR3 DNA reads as TGTGCCTTGTGGCACCTGAATTATTATAAGAAACTCTTT. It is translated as CALWHLNYYKKLF.

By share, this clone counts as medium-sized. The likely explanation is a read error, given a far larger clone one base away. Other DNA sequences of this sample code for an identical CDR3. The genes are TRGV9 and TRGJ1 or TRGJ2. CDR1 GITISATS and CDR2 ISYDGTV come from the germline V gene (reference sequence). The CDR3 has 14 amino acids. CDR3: CALWEPPPTLKKLF. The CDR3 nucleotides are TGCGCCTTGTGGGAGCCACCTCCAACACTGAAGAAACTCTTT.

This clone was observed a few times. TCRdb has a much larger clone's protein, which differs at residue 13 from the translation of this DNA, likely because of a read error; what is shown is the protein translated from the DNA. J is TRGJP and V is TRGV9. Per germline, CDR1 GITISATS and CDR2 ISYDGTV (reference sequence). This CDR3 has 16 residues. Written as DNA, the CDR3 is TGTGCCTTGTGGGAGACCAAAGAGTTGGGCAAAAAAGTCAAGGTATTT. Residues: CALWETKELGKKVKVF.

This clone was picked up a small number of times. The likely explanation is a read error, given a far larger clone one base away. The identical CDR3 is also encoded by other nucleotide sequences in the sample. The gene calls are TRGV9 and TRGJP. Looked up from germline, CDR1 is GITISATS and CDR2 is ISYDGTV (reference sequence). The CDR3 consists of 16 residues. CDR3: CALWEVQGLGKKIKVF. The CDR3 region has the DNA TGTGCCTTGTGGGAGGTGCAAGGGTTGGGCAAAAAAATCAAGGTATTT.

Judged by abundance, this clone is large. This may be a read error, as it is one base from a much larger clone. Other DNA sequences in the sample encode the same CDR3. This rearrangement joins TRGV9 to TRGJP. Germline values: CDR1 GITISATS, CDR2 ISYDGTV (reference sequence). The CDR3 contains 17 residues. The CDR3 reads CALWEPPAELGKKIKVF. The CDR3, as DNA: TGTGCCTTGTGGGAGCCCCCCGCGGAGTTGGGCAAAAAGATCAAGGTATTT.

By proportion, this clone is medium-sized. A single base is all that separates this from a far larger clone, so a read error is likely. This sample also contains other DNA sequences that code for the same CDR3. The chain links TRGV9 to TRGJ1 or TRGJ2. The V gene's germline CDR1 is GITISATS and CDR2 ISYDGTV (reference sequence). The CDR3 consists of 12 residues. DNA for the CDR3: TGCGCCTTATCCCTTGGACGTTATAAGAAACTCTTT. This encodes CALSLGRYKKLF.

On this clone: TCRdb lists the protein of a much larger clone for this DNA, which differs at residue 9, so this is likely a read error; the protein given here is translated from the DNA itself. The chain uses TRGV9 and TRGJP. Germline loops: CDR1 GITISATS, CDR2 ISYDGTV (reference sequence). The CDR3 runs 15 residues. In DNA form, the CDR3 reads TGTGCCTTGTGGGATGAAGAGTTGTGCAAAAAAATCAAGGTATTT. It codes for CALWDEELCKKIKVF.

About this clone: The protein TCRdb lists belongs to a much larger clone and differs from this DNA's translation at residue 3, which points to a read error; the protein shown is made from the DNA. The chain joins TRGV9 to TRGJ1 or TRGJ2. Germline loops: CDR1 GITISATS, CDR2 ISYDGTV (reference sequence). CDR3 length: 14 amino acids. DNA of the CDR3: TGTGCCTCGTGGGAGAACACGAATTATTATAAGAAACTCTTT. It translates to CASWENTNYYKKLF.

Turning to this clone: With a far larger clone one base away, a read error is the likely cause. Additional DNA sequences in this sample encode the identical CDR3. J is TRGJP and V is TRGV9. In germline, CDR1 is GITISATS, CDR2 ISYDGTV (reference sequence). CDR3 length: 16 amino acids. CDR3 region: CALWEVQELGKKIKVF. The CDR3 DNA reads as TGTGCCTTGTGGGAGGTGCAAGAGTTGGGCAAAAAAATCAAGGTATTC.

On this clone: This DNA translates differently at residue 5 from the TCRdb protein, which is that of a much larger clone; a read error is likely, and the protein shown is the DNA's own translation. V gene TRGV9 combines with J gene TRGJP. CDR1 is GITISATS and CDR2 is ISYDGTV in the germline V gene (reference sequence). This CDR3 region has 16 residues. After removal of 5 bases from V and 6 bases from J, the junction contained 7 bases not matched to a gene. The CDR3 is CALWGVRELGKKIKVF. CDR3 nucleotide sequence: TGTGCCTTGTGGGGGGTACGAGAGTTGGGCAAAAAAATCAAGGTATTT.

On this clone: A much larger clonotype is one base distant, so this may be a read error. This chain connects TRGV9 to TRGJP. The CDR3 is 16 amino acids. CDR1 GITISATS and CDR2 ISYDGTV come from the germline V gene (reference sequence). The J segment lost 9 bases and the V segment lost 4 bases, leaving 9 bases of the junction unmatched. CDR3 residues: CALWDKGGLGKKIKVF. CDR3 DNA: TGTGCCTTGTGGGACAAGGGGGGGTTGGGCAAAAAAATCAAGGTATTT.

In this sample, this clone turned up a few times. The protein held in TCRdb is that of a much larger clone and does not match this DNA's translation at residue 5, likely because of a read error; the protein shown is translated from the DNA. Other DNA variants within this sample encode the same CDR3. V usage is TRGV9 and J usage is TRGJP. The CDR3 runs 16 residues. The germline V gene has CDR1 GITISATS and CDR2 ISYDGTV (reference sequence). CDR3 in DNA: TGTGCCTTGTGGGGGGTGCAGGAGTTGGGCAAAAAAATCAAGGTATTT. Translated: CALWGVQELGKKIKVF.

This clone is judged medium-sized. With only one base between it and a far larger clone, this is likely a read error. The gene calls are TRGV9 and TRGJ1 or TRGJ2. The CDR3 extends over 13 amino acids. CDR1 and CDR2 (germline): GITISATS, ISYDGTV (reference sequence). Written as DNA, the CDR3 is TGCGCCTTGTGGGAGGTAAATTATTATAAGAAACTCTTT. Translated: CALWEVNYYKKLF.

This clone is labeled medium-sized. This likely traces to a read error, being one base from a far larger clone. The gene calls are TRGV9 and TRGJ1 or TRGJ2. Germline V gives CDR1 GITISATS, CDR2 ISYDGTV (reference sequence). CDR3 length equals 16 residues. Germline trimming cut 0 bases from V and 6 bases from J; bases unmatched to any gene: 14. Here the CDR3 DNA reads TGTGCCTTGTGGGAGGTGCAACCTCCTCCAGGTTATAAGAAACTCTTT. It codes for CALWEVQPPPGYKKLF.

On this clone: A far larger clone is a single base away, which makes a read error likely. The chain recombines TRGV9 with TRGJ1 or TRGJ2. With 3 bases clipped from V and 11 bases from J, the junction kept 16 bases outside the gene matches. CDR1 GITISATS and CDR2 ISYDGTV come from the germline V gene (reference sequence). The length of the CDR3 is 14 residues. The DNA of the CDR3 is TGTGCCTTGTGGGAGCCACCTCCAACACTGGAGAAACTCTTT. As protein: CALWEPPPTLEKLF.

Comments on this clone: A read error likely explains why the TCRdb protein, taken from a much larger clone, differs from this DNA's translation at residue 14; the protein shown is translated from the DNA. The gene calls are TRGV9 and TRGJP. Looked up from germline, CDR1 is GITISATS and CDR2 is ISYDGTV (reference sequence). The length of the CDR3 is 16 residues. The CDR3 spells CALWDKGELGKKIMVF. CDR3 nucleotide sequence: TGTGCCTTGTGGGACAAGGGGGAGTTGGGCAAAAAAATCATGGTATTT.

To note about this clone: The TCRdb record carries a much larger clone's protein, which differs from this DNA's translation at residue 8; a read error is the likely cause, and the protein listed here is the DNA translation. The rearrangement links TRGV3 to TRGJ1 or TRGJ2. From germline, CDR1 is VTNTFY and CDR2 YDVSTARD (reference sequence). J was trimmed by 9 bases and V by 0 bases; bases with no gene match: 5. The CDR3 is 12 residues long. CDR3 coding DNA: TGTGCCACCTGGGACAGGCCGAGTAAGAAACTCTTT. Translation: CATWDRPSKKLF.

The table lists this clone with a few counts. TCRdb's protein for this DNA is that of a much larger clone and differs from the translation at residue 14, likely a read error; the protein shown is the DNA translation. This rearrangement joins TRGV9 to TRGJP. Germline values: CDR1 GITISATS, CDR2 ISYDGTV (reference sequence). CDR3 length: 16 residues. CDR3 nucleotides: TGTGCCTTGTGGGAGGTGGTAGAGTTGGGCAAAAAAATCGAGGTATTT. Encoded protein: CALWEVVELGKKIEVF.

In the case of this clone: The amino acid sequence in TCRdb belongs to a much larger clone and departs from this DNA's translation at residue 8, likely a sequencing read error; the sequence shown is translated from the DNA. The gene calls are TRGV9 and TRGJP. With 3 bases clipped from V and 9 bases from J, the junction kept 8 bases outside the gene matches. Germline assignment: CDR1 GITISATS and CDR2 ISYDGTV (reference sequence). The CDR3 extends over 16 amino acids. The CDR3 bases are TGTGCCTTGTGGGAGACCAAAGGGTTGGGCAAAAAAATCAAGGTATTT. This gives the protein CALWETKGLGKKIKVF.